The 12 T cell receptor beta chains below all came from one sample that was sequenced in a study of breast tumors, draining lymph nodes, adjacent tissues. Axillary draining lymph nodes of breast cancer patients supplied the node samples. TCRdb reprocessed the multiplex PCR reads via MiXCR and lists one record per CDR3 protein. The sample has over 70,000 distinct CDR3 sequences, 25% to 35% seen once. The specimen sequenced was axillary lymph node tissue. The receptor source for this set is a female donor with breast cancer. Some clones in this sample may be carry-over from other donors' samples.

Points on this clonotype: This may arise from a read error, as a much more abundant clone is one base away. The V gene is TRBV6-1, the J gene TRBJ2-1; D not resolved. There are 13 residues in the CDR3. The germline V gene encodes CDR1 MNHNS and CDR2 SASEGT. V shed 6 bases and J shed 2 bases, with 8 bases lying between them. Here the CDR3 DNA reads TGTGCCAGCAGATCCCGGACCTACAATGAGCAGTTCTTC. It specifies CASRSRTYNEQFF.

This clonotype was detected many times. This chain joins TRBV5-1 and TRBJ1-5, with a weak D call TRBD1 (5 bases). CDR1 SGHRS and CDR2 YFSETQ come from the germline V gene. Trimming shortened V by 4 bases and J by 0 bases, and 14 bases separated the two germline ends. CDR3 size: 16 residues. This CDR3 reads CASSLDGGNSNQPQHF. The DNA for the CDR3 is TGCGCCAGCAGCCTAGATGGGGGAAATAGCAATCAGCCCCAGCATTTT.

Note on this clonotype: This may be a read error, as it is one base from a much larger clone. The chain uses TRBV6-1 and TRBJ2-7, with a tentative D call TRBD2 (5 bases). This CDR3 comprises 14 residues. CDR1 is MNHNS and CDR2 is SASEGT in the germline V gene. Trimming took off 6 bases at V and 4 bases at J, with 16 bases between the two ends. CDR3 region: CASSRPFEGYEQYF. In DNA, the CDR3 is TGTGCCAGCAGCCGGCCCTTCGAGGGTTACGAGCAGTACTTC.

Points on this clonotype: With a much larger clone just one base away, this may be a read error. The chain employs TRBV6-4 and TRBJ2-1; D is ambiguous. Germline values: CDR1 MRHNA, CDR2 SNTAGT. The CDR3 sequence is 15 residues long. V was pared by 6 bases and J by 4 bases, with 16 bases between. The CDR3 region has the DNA TGTGCCAGCAGACCAGATAATAGGGCGTACAATGAGCAGTTCTTC. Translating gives CASRPDNRAYNEQFF.

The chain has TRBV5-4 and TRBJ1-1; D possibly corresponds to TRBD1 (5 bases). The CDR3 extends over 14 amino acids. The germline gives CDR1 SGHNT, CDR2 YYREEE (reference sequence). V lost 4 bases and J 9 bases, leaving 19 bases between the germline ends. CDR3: CASSPVENRKQAFF. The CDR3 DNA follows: TGTGCCAGCAGCCCGGTCGAGAACAGGAAGCAAGCTTTCTTT.

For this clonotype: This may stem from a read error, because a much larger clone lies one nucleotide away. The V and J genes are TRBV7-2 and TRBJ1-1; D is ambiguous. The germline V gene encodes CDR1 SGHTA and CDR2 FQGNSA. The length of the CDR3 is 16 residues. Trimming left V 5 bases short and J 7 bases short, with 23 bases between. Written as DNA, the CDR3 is TGTGCCAGCAGCGTACACGGTGGGCAGGAGGCAGTTGAAGCTTTCTTT. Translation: CASSVHGGQEAVEAFF. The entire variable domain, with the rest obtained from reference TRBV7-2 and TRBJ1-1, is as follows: GAGVSQSPSNKVTEKGKDVELRCDPISGHTALYWYRQSLGQGLEFLIYFQGNSAPDKSGLPSDRFSAERTGGSVSTLTIQRTQQEDSAVYLCASSVHGGQEAVEAFFGQGTRLTVV.

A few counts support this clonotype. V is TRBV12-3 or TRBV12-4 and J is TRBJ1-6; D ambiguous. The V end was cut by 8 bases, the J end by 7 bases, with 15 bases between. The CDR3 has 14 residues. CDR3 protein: CASSETQKNSPLHF. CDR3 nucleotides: TGTGCCAGCTCCGAAACACAGAAAAATTCACCCCTCCACTTT.

The CDR3 spells CSVVRGTSGYTF. CDR3 sequence (DNA): TGCAGCGTTGTAAGGGGAACCTCTGGCTACACCTTC. The chain couples TRBV29-1 to TRBJ1-2; tentative D call: TRBD1 (5 bases). Between the trimmed V and J ends, which lost 4 bases and 7 bases, there was a span of 13 bases. The CDR3 sequence is 12 residues long. Germline lookup yields CDR1 SQVTM and CDR2 ANQGSEA.

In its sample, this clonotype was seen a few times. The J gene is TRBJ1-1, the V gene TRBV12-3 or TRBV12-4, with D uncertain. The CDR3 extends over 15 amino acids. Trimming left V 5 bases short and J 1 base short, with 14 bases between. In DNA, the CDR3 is TGTGCCAGCAGTCCCCCCCCGGCGGCGAACACTGAAGCTTTCTTT. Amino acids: CASSPPPAANTEAFF.

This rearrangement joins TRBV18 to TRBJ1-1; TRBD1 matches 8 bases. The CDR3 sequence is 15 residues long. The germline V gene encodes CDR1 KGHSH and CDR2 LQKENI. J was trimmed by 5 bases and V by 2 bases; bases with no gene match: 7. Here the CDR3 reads CASSPRHRGWTEAFF. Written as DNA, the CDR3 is TGTGCCAGCTCACCAAGGCACAGGGGGTGGACTGAAGCTTTCTTT.

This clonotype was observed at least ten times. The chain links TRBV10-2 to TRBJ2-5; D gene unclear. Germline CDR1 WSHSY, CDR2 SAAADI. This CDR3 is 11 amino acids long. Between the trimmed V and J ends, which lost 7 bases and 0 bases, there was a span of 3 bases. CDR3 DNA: TGCGCCAGCATGTACCAAGAGACCCAGTACTTC. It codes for CASMYQETQYF.

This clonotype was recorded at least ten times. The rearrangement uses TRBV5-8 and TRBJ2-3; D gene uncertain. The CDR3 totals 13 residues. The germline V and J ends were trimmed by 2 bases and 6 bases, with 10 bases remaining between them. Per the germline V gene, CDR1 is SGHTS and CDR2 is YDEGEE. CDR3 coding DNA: TGTGCCAGCAGCTTATCGCTCCGGGATACGCAGTATTTT. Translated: CASSLSLRDTQYF.